One sample yielded the 29 T cell receptor beta chains listed below, sequenced in a study of T cell repertoires in cytomegalovirus infection. For these TCRs, the target antigens are not known. A single record per CDR3 protein comes from TCRdb applying MiXCR to the reads. Of about 920,000 distinct CDR3 sequences listed, around 31% are singletons. The input for sequencing was cultured CD8+ T cells from PBMCs, taken from culture after CMV antigen stimulation. The receptors derive from a human donor in good health (CMV status not recorded). Some clones in this sample may be carry-over from other donors' samples.

This chain connects TRBV10-2 to TRBJ2-7, with TRBD2 matching over 9 bases. Germline CDR1 reads WSHSY; CDR2 reads SAAADI. This CDR3 has 16 residues. V lost 0 bases and J lost 0; bases outside the gene matches: 3. The CDR3: CASSESTSGSSYEQYV. The CDR3 region has the DNA TGCGCCAGCAGTGAGTCGACTAGCGGATCCTCCTACGAGCAGTACGTC.

V usage is TRBV27 and J usage is TRBJ2-1, with TRBD2 matching 9 bases. Germline V gene data show CDR1 as MNHEY and CDR2 as SMNVEV (reference sequence). This CDR3 has 13 residues. V shed 7 bases and J 4 bases; nucleotides not matched to a gene: 2. CDR3 sequence: CASISGGYNEQFF. The CDR3 DNA is TGTGCCAGCATTAGCGGGGGTTACAATGAGCAGTTCTTC.

V gene TRBV7-9 combines with J gene TRBJ1-1; tentative D call: TRBD1 (5 bases). The CDR3 consists of 15 residues. Germline CDR1 reads SEHNR; CDR2 reads FQNEAQ (reference sequence). V was shortened by 0 bases and J by 3 bases, with 11 bases between the two germline ends. CDR3 nucleotides: TGTGCCAGCAGCTTAGCTCAGGGCGCCCACACTGAAGCTTTCTTT. Translating gives CASSLAQGAHTEAFF. The full variable domain, rest sourced from reference TRBV7-9 and TRBJ1-1, is DTGVSQNPRHKITKRGQNVTFRCDPISEHNRLYWYRQTLGQGPEFLTYFQNEAQLEKSRLLSDRFSAERPKGSFSTLEIQRTEQGDSAMYLCASSLAQGAHTEAFFGQGTRLTVV.

This clonotype was observed a few times. The chain couples TRBV19 to TRBJ2-4; TRBD2 is a possible D gene (5 bases). The CDR3 is 17 residues long. V was cut by 9 bases and J by 2 bases, with 23 bases left in between. CDR1 LNHDA and CDR2 SQIVND come from the germline V gene (reference sequence). The CDR3 DNA follows: TGTGCCAGCCGTGATTACGGGGAGCCCGGTACCAAAAACATTCAGTACTTC. Amino acid sequence: CASRDYGEPGTKNIQYF.

The chain employs TRBV15 and TRBJ1-5, with a weak D call TRBD1 (5 bases). Trimming left V 2 bases short and J 2 bases short, with 10 bases between. CDR3 length: 15 residues. Germline CDR1 reads LNHNV; CDR2 reads YYDKDF (reference sequence). CDR3 bases: TGTGCCACCAGCAGAAGCGGGACGGGCAATCAGCCCCAGCATTTT. Translation: CATSRSGTGNQPQHF. Based on the CDR3 plus reference TRBV15 and TRBJ1-5, the full variable domain is DAMVIQNPRYQVTQFGKPVTLSCSQTLNHNVMYWYQQKSSQAPKLLFHYYDKDFNNEADTPDNFQSRRPNTSFCFLDIRSPGLGDTAMYLCATSRSGTGNQPQHFGDGTRLSIL.

In this sample, this clonotype turned up a few times. J is TRBJ2-7 and V is TRBV28; a weak D match, TRBD1 (6 bases). The V and J ends lost 7 bases and 3 bases respectively, with 25 bases between them. CDR3 length: 17 residues. In germline, CDR1 is MDHEN, CDR2 SYDVKM. Here the CDR3 DNA reads TGTGCCAGCAACACTAATTTCGGGACAACGCTAAGCTACGAGCAGTACGTC. It is translated as CASNTNFGTTLSYEQYV.

This chain joins TRBV27 and TRBJ2-3, with 8 nucleotides matching TRBD1. The V gene's germline CDR1 is MNHEY and CDR2 SMNVEV (reference sequence). The CDR3 runs 16 residues. Trimming took 0 bases from V and 7 from J; bases not matched to a gene: 9. This CDR3 is CASSLSRRQGWNTQYF. CDR3 in DNA: TGTGCCAGCAGTTTATCCCGCCGACAGGGGTGGAATACGCAGTATTTT.

Regarding this clonotype: Germline and junction disagree at one end, which may indicate a read error. The chain joins TRBV7-6 to TRBJ1-3; TRBD1 is a possible D gene (5 bases). In germline, CDR1 is SGHVS, CDR2 FNYEAQ. CDR3 size: 13 residues. For the CDR3, the DNA is TGTGCCAGCAGCATCGGGGCTGGAGACACCATATATTTT. Translating it yields CASSIGAGDTIYF.

This chain links TRBV7-4 with TRBJ2-5; D is ambiguous. The CDR3 is 16 amino acids. Trimming removed 6 bases from V and 5 bases from J, with 22 bases in between. CDR1 is SGHVT, CDR2 SQSDAQ, per germline. This chain's CDR3 is CASSPLFSESGETQYF. The CDR3 DNA reads as TGTGCCAGCAGTCCTCTTTTTTCGGAGAGTGGCGAGACCCAGTACTTC. Full variable domain (missing parts from reference TRBV7-4 and TRBJ2-5): GAGVSQSPRYKVAKRGRDVALRCDSISGHVTLYWYRQTLGQGSEVLTYSQSDAQRDKSGRPSGRFSAERPERSVSTLKIQRTEQGDSAVYLCASSPLFSESGETQYFGPGTRLLVL.

The chain links TRBV20-1 to TRBJ1-2, with TRBD1 matching 8 bases. CDR1 and CDR2 from the germline V gene are DFQATT and SNEGSKA (reference sequence). The CDR3 is 13 residues long. V trimming: 5 bases; J trimming: 10 bases; junction bases outside the gene matches: 12. As DNA, the CDR3 is TGCAGTGCTGAAGCCGGACAGGGCCATGACTACACCTTC. Protein product: CSAEAGQGHDYTF.

This clonotype has a count of ten or more. The CDR3 loop is CASSLRGGNNEQFF. The CDR3 nucleotides are TGTGCCAGCAGCCTCAGGGGGGGTAACAATGAGCAGTTCTTC. V and J are TRBV7-2 and TRBJ2-1; D could derive from TRBD1 or TRBD2 (7 bases each). The length of the CDR3 is 14 residues. V gave up 5 bases and J gave up 5 bases, with 13 bases separating them. CDR1 is SGHTA and CDR2 is FQGNSA in the germline V gene.

The V call is TRBV12-3 or TRBV12-4, the J call TRBJ2-3; 11 bases match TRBD2. The CDR3 consists of 15 residues. The trim removed 4 bases at V and 5 bases at J, leaving 5 bases unmatched. CDR3 sequence reads: CASSSSGGLGDTQYF. DNA of the CDR3: TGTGCCAGCAGTTCTAGCGGGGGGCTGGGAGATACGCAGTATTTT.

DNA for the CDR3: TGTGCCAGCAGTTACTCGATCAGTTCCCAGCATTTT. The encoded protein is CASSYSISSQHF. The V gene is TRBV6-6, the J gene TRBJ1-5; the D is unclear. The CDR3 is 12 amino acids. Per germline, CDR1 MNHNY and CDR2 SVGAGI (reference sequence). Trimming removed 0 bases from V and 11 bases from J, with 8 bases in between.

This sequence joins TRBV15 and TRBJ1-5; D gene uncertain. Germline V gives CDR1 LNHNV, CDR2 YYDKDF (reference sequence). The length of the CDR3 is 15 residues. V lost 6 bases, J lost 4 bases, and 16 bases lay in between. DNA for the CDR3: TGTGCCACCAGTGACGGGTACAGTGGGAATCAGCCCCAGCATTTT. As protein: CATSDGYSGNQPQHF. The complete variable domain, with remaining parts taken from reference TRBV15 and TRBJ1-5, reads DAMVIQNPRYQVTQFGKPVTLSCSQTLNHNVMYWYQQKSSQAPKLLFHYYDKDFNNEADTPDNFQSRRPNTSFCFLDIRSPGLGDTAMYLCATSDGYSGNQPQHFGDGTRLSIL.

This clonotype was seen a handful of times. V gene TRBV12-3 or TRBV12-4 combines with J gene TRBJ1-1; D gene ambiguous. The CDR3 length is 15 residues. Trimming left V 2 bases short and J 4 bases short, with 14 bases between. The CDR3 DNA sequence: TGTGCCAGCAGTTTAAATCCAGCAGGTGGCACTGAAGCTTTCTTT. This sequence encodes CASSLNPAGGTEAFF.

The chain employs TRBV5-1 and TRBJ2-1, with 8 bases lining up with TRBD2. With V trimmed by 1 base and J by 10 bases, 7 bases remained unmatched. CDR1 SGHRS and CDR2 YFSETQ come from the germline V gene. This CDR3 contains 14 residues. The CDR3 spells CASSLFAGGQEQFF. CDR3 bases: TGCGCCAGCAGCTTGTTTGCGGGGGGCCAGGAGCAGTTCTTC. Drawing the rest from reference TRBV5-1 and TRBJ2-1, the complete variable domain is KAGVTQTPRYLIKTRGQQVTLSCSPISGHRSVSWYQQTPGQGLQFLFEYFSETQRNKGNFPGRFSGRQFSNSRSEMNVSTLELGDSALYLCASSLFAGGQEQFFGPGTRLTVL.

This clonotype has more than one count but fewer than ten. The chain combines TRBV7-9 with TRBJ1-1, with D uncertain. The CDR3 length is 13 residues. In germline, CDR1 is SEHNR, CDR2 FQNEAQ (reference sequence). Between the trimmed V and J ends, which lost 11 bases and 8 bases, there was a span of 21 bases. Here the CDR3 DNA reads TGTGCCTCTACTCCGGGTATGATGTTGGAAGCTTTCTTT. Residues: CASTPGMMLEAFF.

The CDR3 DNA follows: TGTGCCTGTACACGGACGCTGGACACTGAAGCTTTCTTT. Translating it yields CACTRTLDTEAFF. The rearrangement links TRBV19 to TRBJ1-1, with no clear D. Trimming removed 11 bases at V and 3 bases at J, with 16 bases between. CDR1 is LNHDA and CDR2 is SQIVND in the germline V gene (reference sequence). This CDR3 region has 13 residues.

This clonotype was seen repeatedly, ten times or more. The V call is TRBV7-6, the J call TRBJ2-1; TRBD2 agrees at 10 bases. The V segment lost 4 bases and the J segment 0 bases; nucleotides outside the gene matches: 6. This CDR3 spans 17 amino acids. Germline V gene sequence: CDR1 SGHVS, CDR2 FNYEAQ. In nucleotides, the CDR3 is TGTGCCAGCAGCTCGTGGGCTAGCGGGAGCTCCTACAATGAGCAGTTCTTC. As protein: CASSSWASGSSYNEQFF.

This clonotype was detected only a few times. The gene calls are TRBV6-5 and TRBJ2-6; no firm D call. This CDR3 has 17 amino acids. V lost 2 bases and J 0 bases, leaving 11 bases between the germline ends. The germline V gene has CDR1 MNHEY and CDR2 SVGAGI. This chain's CDR3 is CASSYPDTRSGANVLTF. The CDR3 DNA reads as TGTGCCAGCAGTTACCCCGACACCCGCTCTGGGGCCAACGTCCTGACTTTC.

This clonotype has only a few counts. The V gene is TRBV12-3 or TRBV12-4, the J gene TRBJ2-7; D is uncertain. Deletions cut 4 bases from V and 2 bases from J, with 9 bases between. This CDR3 is built from 13 residues. CDR3: CASSSDNTYEQYF. CDR3 in DNA: TGTGCCAGCAGTTCCGACAACACCTACGAGCAGTACTTC.

This clonotype has only a few counts. The chain carries TRBV19 and TRBJ2-1, with a weak D call TRBD1 (6 bases). Deletions cut 4 bases from V and 4 bases from J, with 8 bases between. This CDR3 has 13 amino acids. CDR1 LNHDA and CDR2 SQIVND come from the germline V gene (reference sequence). In DNA form, the CDR3 reads TGTGCCAGTAGTAAGGACAGATACAATGAGCAGTTCTTC. Translating it yields CASSKDRYNEQFF.

The chain is built from TRBV19 and TRBJ2-3; D is unclear. The V gene's germline CDR1 is LNHDA and CDR2 SQIVND (reference sequence). This CDR3 comprises 15 residues. The germline V and J ends were trimmed by 5 bases and 0 bases, with 12 bases remaining between them. The CDR3 reads CASSHSVASTDTQYF. CDR3 nucleotides: TGTGCCAGTAGTCACAGCGTAGCTAGCACAGATACGCAGTATTTT.

This clonotype was observed a few times. The chain has TRBV5-5 and TRBJ2-2; no definite D call. The germline V gene has CDR1 SGHKS and CDR2 YYEKEE (reference sequence). This CDR3 spans 18 amino acids. V was cut by 0 bases and J by 2 bases, with 17 bases left in between. The CDR3 sequence: CASSLDWVSVQNTGELFF. DNA of the CDR3: TGTGCCAGCAGCTTGGATTGGGTATCGGTACAAAACACCGGGGAGCTGTTTTTT.

The chain employs TRBV4-1 and TRBJ2-1; 8 bases are shared with TRBD1. The germline gives CDR1 MGHRA, CDR2 YSYEKL. This CDR3 comprises 16 residues. The V segment lost 1 base and the J segment 8 bases; nucleotides outside the gene matches: 10. DNA of the CDR3: TGCGCCAGCAGCCAAGCTGGGCAGGGGGCGTTGGATGAGCAGTTCTTC. Amino acid sequence: CASSQAGQGALDEQFF.

The J gene is TRBJ2-7, the V gene TRBV7-8, with 7 bases identical to TRBD1. The junction had 13 bases not matched to a gene; V was cut back by 5 bases and J by 0 bases. There are 17 residues in the CDR3. Germline V gives CDR1 SGHVS, CDR2 FQNEAQ. This CDR3 is CASSPRSGQAFSYEQYV. The CDR3 nucleotides read TGTGCCAGCAGCCCCCGATCCGGACAGGCTTTCTCCTACGAGCAGTACGTC.

This chain links TRBV7-9 with TRBJ1-1, with 9 bases identical to TRBD1. The CDR3 totals 13 residues. Germline CDR1 reads SEHNR; CDR2 reads FQNEAQ (reference sequence). V gave up 0 bases and J gave up 14 bases; unmatched junction bases: 7. The CDR3 protein is CASSLATRDREFF. CDR3 sequence (DNA): TGTGCCAGCAGCTTAGCGACTCGGGACAGGGAGTTCTTT.

This clonotype was found a few times. The CDR3 sequence is CASSLAWTGGNSPLHF. The CDR3 DNA reads as TGTGCCAGCAGCTTAGCGTGGACAGGGGGGAATTCACCCCTCCACTTT. The rearrangement joins TRBV7-2 to TRBJ1-6, with TRBD1 matching 10 bases. With V trimmed by 0 bases and J by 7 bases, 3 bases remained unmatched. In germline, CDR1 is SGHTA, CDR2 FQGNSA. The CDR3 covers 16 residues.

CDR3 sequence (DNA): TGCAGTGCTAGAGTTGGGGGGAGGGGGTCCTACAATGAGCAGTTCTTC. Its protein product is CSARVGGRGSYNEQFF. The chain links TRBV20-1 to TRBJ2-1; tentative D call: TRBD2 (7 bases). The CDR3 length is 16 residues. CDR1 and CDR2 (germline): DFQATT, SNEGSKA (reference sequence). The V end lost 1 base, the J end lost 1 base, and 14 bases lay between the germline ends.